The present entry profiles one TCR beta chain with its context. Its antigen is as yet unknown. Through a sample-barcoded 5' primer and a J-beta primer mix, a second PCR was run for about 7 to 12 cycles. Every sample produced at least 2.5 million CDR3-containing paired-end reads. TCRdb re-derived calls from the 5' RACE reads in MiXCR, one entry per CDR3 protein. The sample lists about 730,000 distinct CDR3 sequences, roughly 44% seen once, with about 20% in the top ten. The CDR3 length is 15 residues. Trimming cost V 2 bases and J 13 bases; bases outside gene matches: 15. Per germline, CDR1 SGHRS and CDR2 YFSETQ. The sample comes from a study of blood T cells in healthy people across ages. PBMCs, at least 6 million per sample, were isolated. Points from the study as a whole: Older age went with lower TCR beta diversity per million T cells, in a roughly linear way.

The sequencing sample was made of blood. This chain links TRBV5-1 with TRBJ2-4, with 7 bases identical to TRBD2. This TCR came from a woman aged 60-75 years in good health. The DNA for the CDR3 is TGCGCCAGCAGCTTATTTGGGGGGGATACAAATGAGCAGTACTTC. Its protein product is CASSLFGGDTNEQYF.